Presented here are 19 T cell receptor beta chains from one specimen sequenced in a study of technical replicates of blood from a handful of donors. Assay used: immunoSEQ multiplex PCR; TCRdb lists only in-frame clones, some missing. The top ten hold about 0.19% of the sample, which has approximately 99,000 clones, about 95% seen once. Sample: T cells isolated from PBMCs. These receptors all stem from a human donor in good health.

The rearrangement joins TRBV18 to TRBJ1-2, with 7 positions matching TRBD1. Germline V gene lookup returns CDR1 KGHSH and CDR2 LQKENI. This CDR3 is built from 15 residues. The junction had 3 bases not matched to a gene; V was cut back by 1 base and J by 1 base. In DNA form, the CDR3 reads TGTGCCAGCTCACCACGGGACAGAGATAACTATGGCTACACCTTC. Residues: CASSPRDRDNYGYTF.

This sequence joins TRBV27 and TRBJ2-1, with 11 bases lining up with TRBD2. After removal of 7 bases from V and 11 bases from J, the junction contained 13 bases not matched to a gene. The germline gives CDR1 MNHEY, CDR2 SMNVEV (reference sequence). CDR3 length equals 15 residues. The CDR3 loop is CASKTSGTSGLKQFF. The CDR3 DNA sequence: TGTGCCAGCAAGACTAGTGGGACTAGCGGCCTAAAGCAGTTCTTC.

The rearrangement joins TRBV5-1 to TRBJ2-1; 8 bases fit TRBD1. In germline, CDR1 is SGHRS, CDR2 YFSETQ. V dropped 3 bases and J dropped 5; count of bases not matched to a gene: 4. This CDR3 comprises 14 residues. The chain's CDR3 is CASSWEQGDNEQFF. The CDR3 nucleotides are TGCGCCAGCAGCTGGGAACAGGGGGACAATGAGCAGTTCTTC.

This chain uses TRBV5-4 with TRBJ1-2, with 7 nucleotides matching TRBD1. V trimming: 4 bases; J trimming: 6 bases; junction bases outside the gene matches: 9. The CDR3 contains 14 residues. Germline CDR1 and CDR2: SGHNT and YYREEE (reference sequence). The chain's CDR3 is CASSLQGNLDGYTF. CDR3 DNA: TGTGCCAGCAGCCTACAGGGGAATTTAGATGGCTACACCTTC.

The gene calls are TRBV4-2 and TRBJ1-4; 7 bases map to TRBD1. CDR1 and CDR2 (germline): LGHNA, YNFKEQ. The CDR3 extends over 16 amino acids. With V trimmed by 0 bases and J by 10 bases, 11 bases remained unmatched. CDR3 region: CASSQEGDSGLAKLFF. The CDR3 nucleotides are TGTGCCAGCAGCCAAGAGGGGGACAGTGGGTTGGCAAAACTGTTTTTT.

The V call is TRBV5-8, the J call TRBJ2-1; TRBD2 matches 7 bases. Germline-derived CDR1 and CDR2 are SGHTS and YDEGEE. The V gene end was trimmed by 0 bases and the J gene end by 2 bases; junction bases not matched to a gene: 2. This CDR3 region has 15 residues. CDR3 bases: TGTGCCAGCAGCTTGGGTGGGAGGGCCTACAATGAGCAGTTCTTC. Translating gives CASSLGGRAYNEQFF.

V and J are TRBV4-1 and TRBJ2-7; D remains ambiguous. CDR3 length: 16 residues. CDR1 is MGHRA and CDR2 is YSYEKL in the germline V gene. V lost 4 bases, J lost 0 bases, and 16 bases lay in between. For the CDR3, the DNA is TGCGCCAGCAGCCCTTTTAGTACAGATAGCTCCTACGAGCAGTACTTC. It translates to CASSPFSTDSSYEQYF.

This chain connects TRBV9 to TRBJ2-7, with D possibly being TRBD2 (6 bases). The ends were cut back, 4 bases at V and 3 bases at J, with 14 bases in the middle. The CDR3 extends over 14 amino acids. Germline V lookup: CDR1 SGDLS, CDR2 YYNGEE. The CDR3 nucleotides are TGTGCCAGCAGCCTTGGACCGGAGGGCTACGAGCAGTACTTC. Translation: CASSLGPEGYEQYF. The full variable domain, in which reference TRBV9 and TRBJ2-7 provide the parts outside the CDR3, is DSGVTQTPKHLITATGQRVTLRCSPRSGDLSVYWYQQSLDQGLQFLIQYYNGEERAKGNILERFSAQQFPDLHSELNLSSLELGDSALYFCASSLGPEGYEQYFGPGTRLTVT.

The CDR3 DNA reads as TGCGCCAGCAGCCCCAGGGGGTCGAGCACAGATACGCAGTATTTT. Its protein product is CASSPRGSSTDTQYF. J is TRBJ2-3 and V is TRBV5-1; TRBD1 matches at 7 bases. The V gene end was trimmed by 4 bases and the J gene end by 0 bases; junction bases not matched to a gene: 5. The CDR3 contains 15 residues. The germline V gene has CDR1 SGHRS and CDR2 YFSETQ.

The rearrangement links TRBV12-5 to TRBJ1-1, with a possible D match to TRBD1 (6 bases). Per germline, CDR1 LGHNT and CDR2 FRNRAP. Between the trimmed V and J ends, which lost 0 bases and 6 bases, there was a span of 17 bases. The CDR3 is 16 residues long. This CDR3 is CASGLVSGGPSPEAFF. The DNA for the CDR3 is TGTGCTAGTGGTTTGGTCTCGGGGGGGCCATCCCCTGAAGCTTTCTTT. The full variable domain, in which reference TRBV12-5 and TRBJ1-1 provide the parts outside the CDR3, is DARVTQTPRHKVTEMGQEVTMRCQPILGHNTVFWYRQTMMQGLELLAYFRNRAPLDDSGMPKDRFSAEMPDATLATLKIQPSEPRDSAVYFCASGLVSGGPSPEAFFGQGTRLTVV.

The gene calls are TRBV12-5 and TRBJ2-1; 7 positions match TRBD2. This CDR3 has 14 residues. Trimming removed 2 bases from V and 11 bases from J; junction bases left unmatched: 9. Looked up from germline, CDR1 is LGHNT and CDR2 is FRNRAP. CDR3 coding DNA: TGTGCTAGTGGTTTGTCAGTCGGGACTACCCAGCAGTTCTTC. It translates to CASGLSVGTTQQFF.

The CDR3 loop reads CASSSPKDRVSYNEQFF. The CDR3 DNA sequence: TGTGCCAGCAGCTCACCGAAGGACAGGGTGTCCTACAATGAGCAGTTCTTC. The chain uses TRBV7-9 and TRBJ2-1; 8 bases match TRBD1. This CDR3 comprises 17 residues. Per germline, CDR1 SEHNR and CDR2 FQNEAQ (reference sequence). V lost 4 bases to trimming and J lost 1 base; unmatched junction nucleotides: 9.

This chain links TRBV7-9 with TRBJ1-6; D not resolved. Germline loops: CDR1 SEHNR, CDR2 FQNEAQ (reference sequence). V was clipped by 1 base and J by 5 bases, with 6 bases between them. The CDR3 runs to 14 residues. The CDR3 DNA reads TGTGCCAGCAGCTTAGGACAAGATAATTCACCCCTCCACTTT. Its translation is CASSLGQDNSPLHF.

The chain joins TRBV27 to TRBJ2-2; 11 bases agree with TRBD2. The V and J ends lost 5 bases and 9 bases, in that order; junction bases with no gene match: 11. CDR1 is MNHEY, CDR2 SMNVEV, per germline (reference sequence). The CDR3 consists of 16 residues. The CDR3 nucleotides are TGTGCCAGCAGTCGATTAGCGGGAGGGCTTAATAGGGAGCTGTTTTTT. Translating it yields CASSRLAGGLNRELFF.

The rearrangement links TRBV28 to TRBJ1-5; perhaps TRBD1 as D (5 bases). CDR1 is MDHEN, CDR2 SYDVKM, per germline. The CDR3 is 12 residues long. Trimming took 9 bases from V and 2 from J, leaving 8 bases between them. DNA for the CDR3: TGTGCCAGTAAACAGGGCAATCAGCCCCAGCATTTT. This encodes CASKQGNQPQHF.

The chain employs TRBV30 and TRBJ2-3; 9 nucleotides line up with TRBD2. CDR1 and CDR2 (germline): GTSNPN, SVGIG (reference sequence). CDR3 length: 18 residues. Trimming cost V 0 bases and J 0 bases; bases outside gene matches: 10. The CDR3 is CAWSVIAGDFESTDTQYF. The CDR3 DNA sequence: TGTGCCTGGAGTGTCATAGCGGGGGACTTTGAAAGCACAGATACGCAGTATTTT.

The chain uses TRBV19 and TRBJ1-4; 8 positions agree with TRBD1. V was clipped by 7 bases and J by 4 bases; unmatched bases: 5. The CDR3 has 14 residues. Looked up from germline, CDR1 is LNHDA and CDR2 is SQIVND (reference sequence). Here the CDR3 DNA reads TGTGCCAGTACCCCGACAGGGGTTAATGAAAAACTGTTTTTT. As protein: CASTPTGVNEKLFF.

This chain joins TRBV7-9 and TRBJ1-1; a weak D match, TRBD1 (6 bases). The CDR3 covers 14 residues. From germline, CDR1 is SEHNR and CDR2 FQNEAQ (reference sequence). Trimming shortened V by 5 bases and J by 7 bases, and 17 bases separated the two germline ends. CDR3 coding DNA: TGTGCCAGCAGCGCAGGGGCAACGGCACTTGAAGCTTTCTTT. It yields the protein CASSAGATALEAFF.

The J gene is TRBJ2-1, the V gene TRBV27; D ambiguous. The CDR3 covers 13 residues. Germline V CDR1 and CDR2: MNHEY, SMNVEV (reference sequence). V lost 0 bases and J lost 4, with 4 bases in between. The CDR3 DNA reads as TGTGCCAGCAGTTTATCTATATACAATGAGCAGTTCTTC. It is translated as CASSLSIYNEQFF.